The clone carrying this T cell receptor beta chain has a handful of counts. Its antigen is unknown. These data belong to a study of cytomegalovirus exposure and HLA in healthy donors. V was clipped by 1 base and J by 0 bases, with 9 bases between them. This CDR3 spans 15 amino acids. Germline V gives CDR1 MGHRA, CDR2 YSYEKL. The primer mix had 60 Vbeta and 13 Jbeta primers. TCRdb keeps only in-frame clones here, not all; method: immunoSEQ multiplex PCR. The data contain around 180,000 clones, 79% of them singletons. Study-wide results and limits: As was reported, the HLA-A and HLA-B alleles of most subjects were accurately predicted from TCR beta sequences. Rare TCR sequences dominated, though some public TCRs recurred in many donors.

Material for sequencing was PBMCs. V and J are TRBV4-1 and TRBJ1-1; D may be TRBD1 (6 bases). The receptor was isolated from a woman in her thirties or forties in good health and CMV-seronegative. The CDR3 DNA is TGCGCCAGCAGCCAAGTGGGACATTTGAACACTGAAGCTTTCTTT. It codes for CASSQVGHLNTEAFF.